This T cell receptor beta chain emerged from a study of STAT5B mutations in CD4+ large granular lymphocyte leukemia. Study-wide results and limits: 8/27 top patient clones versus 2/35 control clones were TRBV06-family.

As for this clone: What it recognizes is unknown.

The table came from immunoSEQ multiplex PCR; TCRdb's copy has only in-frame clones and leaves some out. The table lists around 33,000 clones, roughly 76% of them singletons. The V and J ends lost 4 bases and 5 bases, in that order; junction bases with no gene match: 6. This CDR3 comprises 14 residues. Per the germline V gene, CDR1 is SGDLS and CDR2 is YYNGEE. This sequence was found in a human donor in good health. The chain has TRBV9 and TRBJ2-5; 9 bases are a match to TRBD1. Material for sequencing was CD4+ T cells from blood buffy coats. This CDR3 reads CASSSLDRGETQYF. CDR3 in DNA: TGTGCCAGCAGCAGCCTCGACAGGGGGGAGACCCAGTACTTC.